A selection of T cell receptor beta chains follows, all from one sample in a study of cytomegalovirus exposure and HLA in healthy donors. Generated by immunoSEQ multiplex PCR, the TCRdb table keeps only in-frame clones and is missing some. The data show over 80,000 clones, roughly 80% seen once. The sequencing input was PBMCs. The receptor set was obtained from a man aged 60-69 years in good health and CMV-seropositive. The CDR3 runs from the conserved cysteine through the conserved F or W. The order of the fields is J gene, clone size, V gene, D gene, CDR3 length, CDR3 DNA, CDR3 protein. A D gene is named only where the DNA matches it firmly. The size field is filled for only some rows; it gives once, few, many or a size class.

j_call: TRBJ2-1; clone_size: NA; v_call: TRBV5-1; d_call: TRBD2; cdr3_length: 17; cdr3_nt: TGCGCCAGCAGCTTTGGAGTTATGGGGACTAGCGGGGGGGAGCAGTTCTTC; cdr3_aa: CASSFGVMGTSGGEQFF
j_call: TRBJ1-3; clone_size: NA; v_call: TRBV18; d_call: NA; cdr3_length: 14; cdr3_nt: TGTGCCAGCCGCGGGTCTGCGTCGGGAAACACCATATATTTT; cdr3_aa: CASRGSASGNTIYF
j_call: TRBJ2-1; clone_size: NA; v_call: TRBV9; d_call: NA; cdr3_length: 13; cdr3_nt: TGTGCCAGCAGCCTAACAGGGTACCGGGAGCAGTTCTTC; cdr3_aa: CASSLTGYREQFF
j_call: TRBJ1-2; clone_size: NA; v_call: TRBV5-4; d_call: NA; cdr3_length: 12; cdr3_nt: TGTGCCAGCAGCTCACAGGGTTCTGGCTACACCTTC; cdr3_aa: CASSSQGSGYTF
j_call: TRBJ2-5; clone_size: NA; v_call: TRBV5-1; d_call: TRBD2; cdr3_length: 17; cdr3_nt: TGCGCCAGCAGCTTGGGTACCGGACTAGCGGTCCAAGAGACCCAGTACTTC; cdr3_aa: CASSLGTGLAVQETQYF
j_call: TRBJ1-1; clone_size: NA; v_call: TRBV7-2; d_call: NA; cdr3_length: 14; cdr3_nt: TGTGCCAGCAGCCTACAGGTCGGGGGGTTTGAAGCTTTCTTT; cdr3_aa: CASSLQVGGFEAFF
j_call: TRBJ2-1; clone_size: NA; v_call: TRBV27; d_call: NA; cdr3_length: 13; cdr3_nt: TGTGCCAGCAGTTTAGTGGGGGGCAATGAGCAGTTCTTC; cdr3_aa: CASSLVGGNEQFF
j_call: TRBJ2-2; clone_size: NA; v_call: TRBV7-6; d_call: NA; cdr3_length: 16; cdr3_nt: TGTGCCAGCAGCTTAAAAGAACCCCAGGGCACCGGGGAGCTGTTTTTT; cdr3_aa: CASSLKEPQGTGELFF
j_call: TRBJ2-1; clone_size: medium-sized; v_call: TRBV10-3; d_call: TRBD2; cdr3_length: 18; cdr3_nt: TGTGCCACCCAGGGGCTAGCGGGGGGGCCTTTGAAGTACAATGAGCAGTTCTTC; cdr3_aa: CATQGLAGGPLKYNEQFF
j_call: TRBJ2-1; clone_size: NA; v_call: TRBV4-2; d_call: NA; cdr3_length: 14; cdr3_nt: TGTGCCAGCAGCCAAGATGGTCGCGCGAGGTTCCAGTTCTTC; cdr3_aa: CASSQDGRARFQFF
j_call: TRBJ2-7; clone_size: NA; v_call: TRBV7-4; d_call: NA; cdr3_length: 14; cdr3_nt: TGTGCCAGCAGCTTAGCGCTGAGGGAGTACGAGCAGTACTTC; cdr3_aa: CASSLALREYEQYF
j_call: TRBJ1-3; clone_size: once; v_call: TRBV7-6; d_call: TRBD1; cdr3_length: 18; cdr3_nt: TGTGCCAGCAGCTTAGAGGGGACAGCAAGTGGCTCTGGAAACACCATATATTTT; cdr3_aa: CASSLEGTASGSGNTIYF
j_call: TRBJ1-1; clone_size: NA; v_call: TRBV7-8; d_call: TRBD1; cdr3_length: 13; cdr3_nt: TGTGCCAGCAGCTTAGGGGACAGGGAGGGAGCTTTCTTT; cdr3_aa: CASSLGDREGAFF